These T cell receptor beta chains were read from a single sample in a study of PD-1 blockade in classical Hodgkin lymphoma. Assay used: immunoSEQ multiplex PCR; TCRdb lists only in-frame clones, some missing. The sample includes 95,000 to 100,000 clones, around 89% of them seen just once. This material consisted of peripheral blood mononuclear cells (PBMCs), taken before the second cycle of nivolumab. The receptors originated from a human donor with classical Hodgkin lymphoma. Both conserved end residues are part of each CDR3. D genes are given only for firm matches. Not every row has a clone size; where given, it reads once, few, many or a size class.

v_gene,d_gene,abundance,len,j_gene,CDR3nt,CDR3aa
TRBV13,.,.,15,TRBJ2-7,TGTGCCAGCAGCTCTAATAGGGACACCACCTACGAGCAGTACTTC,CASSSNRDTTYEQYF
TRBV30,.,.,14,TRBJ1-2,TGTGCCTGGAGTGTACTGGGTCGAAACTATGGCTACACCTTC,CAWSVLGRNYGYTF
TRBV5-1,.,.,14,TRBJ1-5,TGCGCCAGCAGCCAAGATTATAGCAATCAGCCCCAGCATTTT,CASSQDYSNQPQHF
TRBV18,TRBD1,.,14,TRBJ1-1,TGTGCCAGCTCACGAGGGACAGGGAACACTGAAGCTTTCTTT,CASSRGTGNTEAFF
TRBV6-7,TRBD1,.,17,TRBJ2-3,TGTGCCAGCAGTTACTCGGGGCAGGGGGTTTTCACAGATACGCAGTATTTT,CASSYSGQGVFTDTQYF
TRBV11-1,.,once,12,TRBJ2-7,TGTGCCAGCAGCTCGAACTCCTACGAGCAGTACTTC,CASSSNSYEQYF
TRBV11-3,TRBD1,.,13,TRBJ1-2,TGTGCCAGCAGCTTACCAGGGGGCTATGGCTACACCTTC,CASSLPGGYGYTF
TRBV28,TRBD2,.,14,TRBJ2-7,TGTGCCAGCACCCGTGGGACTAGCTCCTACGAGCAGTACTTC,CASTRGTSSYEQYF
TRBV30,TRBD2,.,16,TRBJ2-2,TGTGCCTGGAGCTCGGGGGGGCGGCGAGCCACCGGGGAGCTGTTTTTT,CAWSSGGRRATGELFF
TRBV11-2,.,.,15,TRBJ1-1,TGTGCCAGCAGCTTCGCCCGGACAGCCCATACTGAAGCTTTCTTT,CASSFARTAHTEAFF
TRBV7-7,.,.,14,TRBJ2-5,TGTGCCAGCAGCGCGAGGGGAAGCCAAGAGACCCAGTACTTC,CASSARGSQETQYF
TRBV20-1,.,.,11,TRBJ2-3,TGCAGTGCTCCCCGCCCAGATACGCAGTATTTT,CSAPRPDTQYF
TRBV6-1,.,once,13,TRBJ1-2,TGTGCCAGCAGTGGCCTTCTATCTTTTGGGGTAACCTTC,CASSGLLSFGVTF
TRBV30,.,.,11,TRBJ2-1,TGTGCCTGGAGTCAGGACAATGAGCAGTTCTTC,CAWSQDNEQFF
TRBV6-6,.,.,13,TRBJ1-1,TGTGCCAGCAGTTTAAGGTTGAACACTGAAGCTTTCTTT,CASSLRLNTEAFF
TRBV9,TRBD1,once,18,TRBJ1-1,TGTGCCAGCAGCGGACCGGGACAGGGCACCTCTTTGAACACTGAAGCTTTCTTT,CASSGPGQGTSLNTEAFF
TRBV19,TRBD1,.,15,TRBJ2-7,TGTGCCAGTAGAAACCCGGGACAGAGCTCCTACGAGCAGTACTTC,CASRNPGQSSYEQYF
TRBV19,.,.,15,TRBJ1-5,TGTGCCAGTAGTGTCACACCGTATAGCAATCAGCCCCAGCATTTT,CASSVTPYSNQPQHF
TRBV18,.,once,15,TRBJ1-4,TGTGCCAGCTCACTTAACTTGGACCCGGGTGAAAAACTGTTTTTT,CASSLNLDPGEKLFF
TRBV19,.,.,13,TRBJ1-5,TGTGCCAGTAGGAGGGGGTTAAATCAGCCCCAGCATTTT,CASRRGLNQPQHF
TRBV9,TRBD1,.,16,TRBJ1-6,TGTGCCAGCAGCGATGGCGGGACAGTCTATAATTCACCCCTCCACTTT,CASSDGGTVYNSPLHF
TRBV19,TRBD1,.,15,TRBJ1-6,TGTGCCAGTAGTATACCGGGACAGGGACAATCACCCCTCCACTTT,CASSIPGQGQSPLHF
TRBV30,.,.,13,TRBJ1-2,TGTGCCTGGAGTGTGGAAGCTAACTATGGCTACACCTTC,CAWSVEANYGYTF
TRBV6-5,.,.,15,TRBJ1-3,TGTGCCAGCAGTAACCTCTTGGGGGACGGAAACACCATATATTTT,CASSNLLGDGNTIYF
TRBV6-5,.,.,13,TRBJ2-7,TGTGCCAGCAGTCGAGACGTCTCCTACGAGCAGTACTTC,CASSRDVSYEQYF
TRBV7-8,TRBD1,.,18,TRBJ1-1,TGTGCCAGCAGCCCCCAGGGCAGGGGGGTGTGGATGAACACTGAAGCTTTCTTT,CASSPQGRGVWMNTEAFF
TRBV5-6,.,.,14,TRBJ1-5,TGTGCCAGCAGCTTGTTTCCCCGCGATCAGCCCCAGCATTTT,CASSLFPRDQPQHF
TRBV7-7,TRBD1,.,13,TRBJ2-7,TGTGCCAGCAGCCGGGACAGTCTTGGCGAGCAGTACTTC,CASSRDSLGEQYF